This T cell receptor beta chain comes out of a study of cytomegalovirus exposure and HLA in healthy donors. Though nominally healthy at sampling, donors likely had unrecorded immune exposures. Germline CDR1 reads SEHNR; CDR2 reads FQNEAQ (reference sequence). There are 15 residues in the CDR3. The V and J ends lost 1 base and 5 bases, in that order; junction bases with no gene match: 2. The PCR used 60 Vbeta and 13 Jbeta primers. Under the authors' procedure: Counted up in a later analysis, unique TCR beta chains came to about 80 million, with around 11 million shared. Here immunoSEQ multiplex PCR was the method, and the copy in TCRdb shows in-frame clones only, minus some. V and J calls and clone size are as listed in that table; D and trimming were resolved from the DNA. This specimen shows approximately 80,000 clones; the ten leading clones hold around 1.1%.

Sample: PBMCs. The chain is built from TRBV7-9 and TRBJ2-7, with TRBD2 matching 13 bases. The source of this sequence is a woman in her twenties or thirties in good health and CMV-seronegative. This chain's CDR3 is CASSLGLAGGDEQYF. In nucleotides, the CDR3 is TGTGCCAGCAGCTTAGGACTAGCGGGAGGAGACGAGCAGTACTTC.